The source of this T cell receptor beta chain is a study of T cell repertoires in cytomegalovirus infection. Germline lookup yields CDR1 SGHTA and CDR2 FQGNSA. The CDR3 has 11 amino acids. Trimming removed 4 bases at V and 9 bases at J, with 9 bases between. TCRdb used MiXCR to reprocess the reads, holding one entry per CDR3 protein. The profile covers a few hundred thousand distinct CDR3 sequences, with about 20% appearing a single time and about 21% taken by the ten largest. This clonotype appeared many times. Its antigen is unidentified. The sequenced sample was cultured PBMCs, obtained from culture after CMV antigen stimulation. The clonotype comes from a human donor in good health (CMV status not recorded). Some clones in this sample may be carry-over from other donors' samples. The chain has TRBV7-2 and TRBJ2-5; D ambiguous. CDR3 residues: CASSSKWAQYF. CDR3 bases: TGTGCCAGCAGCTCGAAATGGGCCCAGTACTTC.